This TCR beta chain was obtained from a study of cytomegalovirus exposure and HLA in healthy donors. The CDR3 is made up of 14 amino acids. Germline values: CDR1 LNHDA, CDR2 SQIVND (reference sequence). Trimming stripped 9 bases from V and 0 bases from J, with 12 bases between. This PCR relied on a set of 60 Vbeta primers and 13 Jbeta primers. TCRdb keeps only in-frame clones here, not all; method: immunoSEQ multiplex PCR. The sample lists roughly 100,000 clones; 65% to 80% were seen once. This sequence joins TRBV19 and TRBJ1-3; D may be TRBD1 (6 bases). This clonotype was sampled from a male donor in good health and CMV-seronegative. Source material: PBMCs. Here the CDR3 reads CASRTVISGNTIYF. DNA of the CDR3: TGTGCCAGCCGGACAGTGATCTCTGGAAACACCATATATTTT.